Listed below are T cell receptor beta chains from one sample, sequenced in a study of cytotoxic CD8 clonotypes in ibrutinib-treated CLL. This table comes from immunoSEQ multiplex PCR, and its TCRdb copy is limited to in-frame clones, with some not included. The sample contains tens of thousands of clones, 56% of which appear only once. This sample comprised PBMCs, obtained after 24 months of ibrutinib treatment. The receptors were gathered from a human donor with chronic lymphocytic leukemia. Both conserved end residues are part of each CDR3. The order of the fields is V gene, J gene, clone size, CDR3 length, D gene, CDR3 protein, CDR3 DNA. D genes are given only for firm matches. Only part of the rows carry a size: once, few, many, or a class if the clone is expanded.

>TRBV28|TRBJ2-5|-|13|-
CASSRGFSKTQYF
TGTGCCAGCAGCCGGGGTTTTTCTAAGACCCAGTACTTC
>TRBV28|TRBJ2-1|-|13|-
CASLVGYGNEQFF
TGTGCCAGCCTGGTGGGTTATGGGAATGAGCAGTTCTTC
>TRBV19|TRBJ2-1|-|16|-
CASSRTSGIGGNEQFF
TGTGCCAGTAGTCGGACAAGTGGGATTGGAGGGAATGAGCAGTTCTTC
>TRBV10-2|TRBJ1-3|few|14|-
CASSESGSGNTIYF
TGCGCCAGCAGTGAGTCCGGCTCTGGAAACACCATATATTTT
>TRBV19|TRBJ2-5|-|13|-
CASSLGGQGTQYF
TGTGCCAGTAGCCTCGGGGGGCAGGGGACCCAGTACTTC
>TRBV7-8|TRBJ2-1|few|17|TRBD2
CASSSSPSGSSYNEQFF
TGTGCCAGCAGCTCTAGTCCGAGCGGGAGCTCCTACAATGAGCAGTTCTTC
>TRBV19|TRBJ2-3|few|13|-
CASSILGTDTQYF
TGTGCCAGTAGTATCCTAGGGACAGATACGCAGTATTTT
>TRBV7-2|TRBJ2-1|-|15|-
CASSLVDKSYNEQFF
TGTGCCAGCAGCTTAGTTGACAAGTCCTACAATGAGCAGTTCTTC
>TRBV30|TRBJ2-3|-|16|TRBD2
CAWSAKRTSGMNTQYF
TGTGCCTGGAGTGCCAAACGGACTAGCGGGATGAATACGCAGTATTTT
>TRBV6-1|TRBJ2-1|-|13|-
CASSQGGSNEQFF
TGTGCCAGCAGTCAAGGAGGGTCCAATGAGCAGTTCTTC
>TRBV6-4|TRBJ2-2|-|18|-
CASSASRQRLTNTGELFF
TGTGCCAGCAGTGCAAGCCGACAGCGCCTCACTAACACCGGGGAGCTGTTTTTT
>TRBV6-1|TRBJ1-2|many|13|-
CASSEAPSYGYTF
TGTGCCAGCAGTGAAGCCCCCAGCTATGGCTACACCTTC
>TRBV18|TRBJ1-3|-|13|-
CASSPDAGNTIYF
TGTGCCAGCTCACCCGACGCTGGAAACACCATATATTTT
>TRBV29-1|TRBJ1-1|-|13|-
CSVEDRAGTEAFF
TGCAGCGTTGAAGATCGGGCGGGCACTGAAGCTTTCTTT
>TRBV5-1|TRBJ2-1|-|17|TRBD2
CASSLDSEAGVHNEQFF
TGCGCCAGCAGCTTGGATTCGGAAGCGGGGGTCCACAATGAGCAGTTCTTC
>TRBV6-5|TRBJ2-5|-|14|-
CASSRGHLQETQYF
TGTGCCAGCAGTCGTGGACACCTACAAGAGACCCAGTACTTC
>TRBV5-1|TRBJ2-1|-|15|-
CASSRSQPEYNEQFF
TGCGCCAGCAGCCGAAGCCAACCAGAATACAATGAGCAGTTCTTC
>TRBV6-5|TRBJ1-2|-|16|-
CASSYSRFGRNYGYTF
TGTGCCAGCAGTTACTCGAGATTTGGCAGAAACTATGGCTACACCTTC
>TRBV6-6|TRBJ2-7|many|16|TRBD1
CASRPGGTGISYEQYF
TGTGCCAGCAGACCCGGCGGGACAGGAATCTCCTACGAGCAGTACTTC
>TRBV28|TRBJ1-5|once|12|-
CASRGYNQPQHF
TGTGCCAGCAGGGGCTACAATCAGCCCCAGCATTTT